This T cell receptor beta chain was observed in a study of blood T cell repertoires in COVID-19. About the study: COVID-19 samples, acute and convalescent, were from the United States, Italy and Spain. T cells, B-cell-depleted T cells, or PBMCs supplied cDNA or gDNA.

In the original analysis: Scientists estimated how many nucleated cells there were by amplifying reference gene primers. Libraries were prepared by immunoSEQ multiplex PCR; TCRdb keeps only in-frame clonotypes and omits some of them. For V, J and clone size, that table is used; D and trimming come from the DNA. The table shows 200,000 to 250,000 clones, with 86% occurring only once. From germline, CDR1 is KGHSH and CDR2 LQKENI. The CDR3 loop spans 13 amino acids. V was trimmed by 3 bases and J by 5 bases, leaving 7 bases between them. The specimen sequenced was peripheral blood. This sequence originates from a woman aged 60-75 years who had recovered from COVID-19. The rearrangement links TRBV18 to TRBJ2-2, with no clear D. The CDR3 here is CASSPDRTGELFF. In DNA form, the CDR3 reads TGTGCCAGCTCACCCGATCGGACCGGGGAGCTGTTTTTT.